Below, 27 T cell receptor beta chains from the same sample are listed, as sequenced in a study of radiation and T cells in renal cell carcinoma. Profiling relied on immunoSEQ multiplex PCR, and the TCRdb table lists in-frame clones only, not all of them. The data contain around 160,000 clones, about nine tenths of them seen just once; the ten biggest clones take up around 4%. Time point denoted: baseline pretreatment blood. Treatment denoted: 15 Gy SBRT to primary tumor, nephrectomy 4 weeks later. The material sequenced was blood, taken from a patient whose treatment included radiotherapy and nephrectomy. These receptors all stem from a woman in her sixties or seventies with renal cell carcinoma.

The genes are TRBV18 and TRBJ1-5; 8 nucleotides match TRBD1. This CDR3 is 14 amino acids long. Germline-derived CDR1 and CDR2 are KGHSH and LQKENI. With V trimmed by 3 bases and J by 6 bases, 4 bases remained unmatched. The CDR3 here is CASSPDRDGQPQHF. Written as DNA, the CDR3 is TGTGCCAGCTCACCGGACAGGGACGGTCAGCCCCAGCATTTT. Based on the CDR3 plus reference TRBV18 and TRBJ1-5, the full variable domain is NAGVMQNPRHLVRRRGQEARLRCSPMKGHSHVYWYRQLPEEGLKFMVYLQKENIIDESGMPKERFSAEFPKEGPSILRIQQVVRGDSAAYFCASSPDRDGQPQHFGDGTRLSIL.

V and J are TRBV6-1 and TRBJ1-6, with 7 positions matching TRBD1. Per the germline V gene, CDR1 is MNHNS and CDR2 is SASEGT. The CDR3 has 15 amino acids. V shed 6 bases and J 7 bases; nucleotides not matched to a gene: 9. CDR3: CASSLRQGQNSPLHF. CDR3 DNA: TGTGCCAGCAGCTTAAGACAGGGTCAAAATTCACCCCTCCACTTT.

The chain uses TRBV7-2 and TRBJ2-5; TRBD2 is a possible D gene (5 bases). CDR1 SGHTA and CDR2 FQGNSA come from the germline V gene. The CDR3 is 15 residues long. Trimming took off 2 bases at V and 0 bases at J, with 10 bases between the two ends. CDR3 residues: CASSLSSGYQETQYF. Here the CDR3 DNA reads TGTGCCAGCAGCTTAAGCTCGGGGTACCAAGAGACCCAGTACTTC. The variable domain in full, completed from reference TRBV7-2 and TRBJ2-5, reads GAGVSQSPSNKVTEKGKDVELRCDPISGHTALYWYRQSLGQGLEFLIYFQGNSAPDKSGLPSDRFSAERTGGSVSTLTIQRTQQEDSAVYLCASSLSSGYQETQYFGPGTRLLVL.

The chain is built from TRBV5-1 and TRBJ2-3; possible D gene TRBD2, 6 bases. Trimming removed 3 bases at V and 0 bases at J, with 17 bases between. This CDR3 spans 17 amino acids. Germline V gene sequence: CDR1 SGHRS, CDR2 YFSETQ. The CDR3 reads CASSSPRSGVSTDTQYF. The CDR3 DNA reads as TGCGCCAGCAGCTCCCCCAGATCGGGGGTTAGCACAGATACGCAGTATTTT.

CDR3 DNA: TGCAGCGTCGGACTAGTCAACCACGAGCAGTACTTC. Translating it yields CSVGLVNHEQYF. This sequence joins TRBV29-1 and TRBJ2-7; 7 bases match TRBD2. Trimming cost V 6 bases and J 5 bases; bases outside gene matches: 7. Germline-derived CDR1 and CDR2 are SQVTM and ANQGSEA. The CDR3 spans 12 residues.

This clone has only one observation. The V call is TRBV14, the J call TRBJ2-1, with a tentative D call TRBD1 (5 bases). Between the trimmed V and J ends, which lost 5 bases and 14 bases, there was a span of 16 bases. Germline V CDR1 and CDR2: SGHDN, FVKESK. This CDR3 has 12 residues. The CDR3 here is CASSKSPGKEFF. CDR3 nucleotides: TGTGCCAGCAGCAAGAGTCCAGGGAAGGAGTTCTTC.

The chain couples TRBV15 to TRBJ2-7; TRBD2 might be the D (5 bases). This CDR3 region has 14 residues. Trimming pared 3 bases from V and 5 bases from J, leaving 14 bases between. Germline-derived CDR1 and CDR2 are LNHNV and YYDKDF (reference sequence). In DNA form, the CDR3 reads TGTGCCACCAGCAGGGACTCGGTTGTCCACGAGCAGTACTTC. It codes for CATSRDSVVHEQYF.

This chain connects TRBV7-2 to TRBJ2-5, with TRBD2 matching 11 bases. The ends lost 3 bases at V and 9 bases at J; junction bases unmatched: 9. Germline V gene sequence: CDR1 SGHTA, CDR2 FQGNSA. There are 15 residues in the CDR3. In DNA, the CDR3 is TGTGCCAGCAGCTTGCCGCTAGCGGGGGGCTGGGCCCAGTACTTC. Encoded protein: CASSLPLAGGWAQYF.

The chain recombines TRBV5-1 with TRBJ2-3, with TRBD2 identical over 10 bases. Germline V gene lookup returns CDR1 SGHRS and CDR2 YFSETQ. CDR3 length: 17 residues. V shed 0 bases, J shed 0 bases, and the junction held 4 bases outside the gene matches. The CDR3 sequence: CASSLGSGGLSTDTQYF. CDR3 sequence (DNA): TGCGCCAGCAGCTTGGGTAGCGGGGGGCTAAGCACAGATACGCAGTATTTT.

This chain connects TRBV5-1 to TRBJ1-1; D unclear. Germline-derived CDR1 and CDR2 are SGHRS and YFSETQ. V lost 1 base and J 4 bases, leaving 11 bases between the germline ends. This CDR3 has 14 amino acids. The DNA of the CDR3 is TGCGCCAGCAGCTTGTCCCACCCCGGCACTGAAGCTTTCTTT. It specifies CASSLSHPGTEAFF.

V is TRBV11-3 and J is TRBJ1-2; possibly TRBD1 for D (5 bases). CDR3 length equals 12 residues. Germline loops: CDR1 SGHNT, CDR2 YENEEA. Trimming shortened V by 3 bases and J by 7 bases, and 9 bases separated the two germline ends. CDR3 region: CASSLKDTGYTF. The CDR3 bases are TGTGCCAGCAGCTTGAAGGACACTGGCTACACCTTC. Full variable domain (remainder filled in from reference TRBV11-3 and TRBJ1-2): EAGVVQSPRYKIIEKKQPVAFWCNPISGHNTLYWYLQNLGQGPELLIRYENEEAVDDSQLPKDRFSAERLKGVDSTLKIQPAELGDSAVYLCASSLKDTGYTFGSGTRLTVV.

The chain joins TRBV30 to TRBJ1-4; D is unresolved. The V gene lost 0 bases and the J gene lost 0 bases, with 11 bases spanning the gap. The CDR3 is 16 residues long. Germline CDR1 is GTSNPN and CDR2 is SVGIG (reference sequence). Here the CDR3 DNA reads TGTGCCTGGAGTGTAAGGACCGCACCAACTAATGAAAAACTGTTTTTT. Its protein product is CAWSVRTAPTNEKLFF.

The V gene is TRBV4-3, the J gene TRBJ1-2, with 9 bases aligning to TRBD1. The trim removed 5 bases at V and 9 bases at J, leaving 10 bases unmatched. The germline V gene encodes CDR1 LGHNA and CDR2 YSLEER. This CDR3 contains 14 residues. The CDR3 is CASSEGGQGRSYTF. CDR3 bases: TGCGCCAGCAGCGAAGGGGGACAGGGAAGGAGCTACACCTTC.

This rearrangement joins TRBV6-5 to TRBJ1-3; no firm D call. V lost 5 bases to trimming and J lost 10 bases, with 15 bases between them. CDR1 is MNHEY and CDR2 is SVGAGI in the germline V gene. The CDR3 has 13 residues. The CDR3 here is CASSPGRKGTIYF. In nucleotides, the CDR3 is TGTGCCAGCAGTCCCGGGCGCAAAGGGACCATATATTTT.

CDR3 nucleotides: TGTGCCAGCAGCTTAGTCGACGGCAGAAACGAGCAGTACTTC. Protein: CASSLVDGRNEQYF. The rearrangement links TRBV7-9 to TRBJ2-7; D gene ambiguous. V lost 1 base to trimming and J lost 5 bases, with 12 bases between them. The CDR3 totals 14 residues. Per germline, CDR1 SEHNR and CDR2 FQNEAQ (reference sequence). Combining the CDR3 with reference TRBV7-9 and TRBJ2-7 gives the whole variable domain DTGVSQNPRHKITKRGQNVTFRCDPISEHNRLYWYRQTLGQGPEFLTYFQNEAQLEKSRLLSDRFSAERPKGSFSTLEIQRTEQGDSAMYLCASSLVDGRNEQYFGPGTRLTVT.

This chain links TRBV6-5 with TRBJ1-1; D uncertain. The V gene lost 5 bases and the J gene lost 5 bases, with 15 bases spanning the gap. The CDR3 extends over 14 amino acids. Germline V gene data show CDR1 as MNHEY and CDR2 as SVGAGI. CDR3 amino acids: CASSRTSGWTEAFF. CDR3 nucleotides: TGTGCCAGCAGTCGGACGTCGGGGTGGACTGAAGCTTTCTTT.

The chain combines TRBV6-1 with TRBJ2-5, with D possibly being TRBD1 or TRBD2 (6 bases each). V lost 6 bases and J 4 bases, leaving 12 bases between the germline ends. The CDR3 extends over 13 amino acids. Germline CDR1 is MNHNS and CDR2 is SASEGT. This CDR3 reads CASRERGPETQYF. Written as DNA, the CDR3 is TGTGCCAGCAGGGAACGGGGGCCAGAGACCCAGTACTTC.

This clone has only a few counts. The chain has TRBV7-8 and TRBJ2-7; 8 nucleotides agree with TRBD2. CDR1 and CDR2 from the germline V gene are SGHVS and FQNEAQ. CDR3 size: 15 residues. Trimming removed 4 bases from V and 2 bases from J; junction bases left unmatched: 7. The CDR3 loop is CASSSRRGAPYEQYF. In DNA, the CDR3 is TGTGCCAGCAGCTCGCGGCGGGGGGCCCCCTACGAGCAGTACTTC.

This rearrangement joins TRBV28 to TRBJ1-2; TRBD1 is a possible D gene (5 bases). In germline, CDR1 is MDHEN, CDR2 SYDVKM. CDR3 size: 14 residues. Trimming stripped 5 bases from V and 4 bases from J, with 14 bases between. The CDR3 DNA reads as TGTGCCAGCAGTGATGCCAGGGTCCTCTATGGCTACACCTTC. Its translation: CASSDARVLYGYTF.

The genes are TRBV7-9 and TRBJ1-3; D unclear. V lost 1 base, J lost 4 bases, and 2 bases lay in between. Germline-derived CDR1 and CDR2 are SEHNR and FQNEAQ (reference sequence). This CDR3 region has 12 residues. CDR3 residues: CASSLGGNTIYF. CDR3 coding DNA: TGTGCCAGCAGCTTAGGAGGAAACACCATATATTTT.

The chain uses TRBV28 and TRBJ2-4; 7 positions match TRBD1. V shed 5 bases, J shed 9 bases, and the junction held 4 bases outside the gene matches. The V gene's germline CDR1 is MDHEN and CDR2 SYDVKM. The CDR3 is 12 amino acids. CDR3 amino acids: CASSRQGSIQYF. CDR3 nucleotide sequence: TGTGCCAGCAGTCGACAGGGAAGCATTCAGTACTTC.

The chain employs TRBV6-5 and TRBJ2-7; a weak D match, TRBD2 (6 bases). There are 11 residues in the CDR3. Germline V gives CDR1 MNHEY, CDR2 SVGAGI. Trimming pared 6 bases from V and 4 bases from J, leaving 7 bases between. The CDR3 spells CASRRGYEQYF. DNA for the CDR3: TGTGCCAGCAGACGGGGGTACGAGCAGTACTTC.

The rearrangement links TRBV5-5 to TRBJ1-5; D unclear. CDR3 length: 12 residues. V lost 2 bases and J lost 5, with 5 bases in between. The germline gives CDR1 SGHKS, CDR2 YYEKEE (reference sequence). The CDR3 sequence: CASSFLDQPQHF. CDR3 nucleotide sequence: TGTGCCAGCAGCTTTCTGGATCAGCCCCAGCATTTT.

The rearrangement links TRBV9 to TRBJ2-3, with 9 nucleotides matching TRBD2. Germline loops: CDR1 SGDLS, CDR2 YYNGEE. V lost 3 bases, J lost 1 base, and 6 bases stayed unmatched. There are 16 residues in the CDR3. CDR3 nucleotide sequence: TGTGCCAGCAGCGGTCTAGCGGGGTTGGGCACAGATACGCAGTATTTT. Encoded protein: CASSGLAGLGTDTQYF.

V gene TRBV7-8 combines with J gene TRBJ2-3, with TRBD2 identical over 14 bases. The CDR3 sequence is 20 residues long. The V gene's germline CDR1 is SGHVS and CDR2 FQNEAQ. V lost 4 bases to trimming and J lost 4 bases; unmatched junction nucleotides: 16. CDR3 sequence: CASSSRGGGWTSGGPDTQYF. CDR3 sequence (DNA): TGTGCCAGCAGCTCCCGGGGAGGGGGCTGGACTAGCGGGGGGCCAGATACGCAGTATTTT. Combining the CDR3 with reference TRBV7-8 and TRBJ2-3 gives the whole variable domain GAGVSQSPRYKVAKRGQDVALRCDPISGHVSLFWYQQALGQGPEFLTYFQNEAQLDKSGLPSDRFFAERPEGSVSTLKIQRTQQEDSAVYLCASSSRGGGWTSGGPDTQYFGPGTRLTVL.

The chain is built from TRBV2 and TRBJ1-2; D remains unclear. The CDR3 extends over 12 amino acids. Germline CDR1 is SNHLY and CDR2 is FYNNEI. Trimming removed 10 bases at V and 2 bases at J, with 11 bases between. The CDR3 DNA sequence: TGTGCCACCCGAAGACTAAACTATGGCTACACCTTC. Translated: CATRRLNYGYTF. The full variable domain, its missing parts supplied by reference TRBV2 and TRBJ1-2, is EPEVTQTPSHQVTQMGQEVILRCVPISNHLYFYWYRQILGQKVEFLVSFYNNEISEKSEIFDDQFSVERPDGSNFTLKIRSTKLEDSAMYFCATRRLNYGYTFGSGTRLTVV.

This clone was seen more than once but under ten times. V and J are TRBV5-1 and TRBJ2-1, with 8 bases aligning to TRBD2. The germline V gene encodes CDR1 SGHRS and CDR2 YFSETQ. The trim removed 0 bases at V and 9 bases at J, leaving 14 bases unmatched. The CDR3 contains 17 residues. As DNA, the CDR3 is TGCGCCAGCAGCTTGGGGCCTGGGACTAGTTTTATCACTGAGCAGTTCTTC. Its translation is CASSLGPGTSFITEQFF.